Reported below is one T cell receptor beta chain. Antigen specificity is unknown. These data come from a study of T cell responses to AZD1222 COVID-19 vaccine. General observations from the study: Repertoire sampling happened only post peak T cell response. CD4 TCRs linked to vaccination spanned spike, dominating at 160-218 and 743-854. Spike-specific TCR breadth and depth went up after people got two AZD1222 doses. The study identified only a handful of AZD1222 recipients as seropositive at baseline.

Only in-frame clones appear in the TCRdb table, and some are missing; sequencing was by immunoSEQ multiplex PCR. The table includes some 150,000 clones, about 93% detected once. Germline loops: CDR1 MNHEY, CDR2 SVGAGI. This CDR3 comprises 14 residues. Unmatched junction bases numbered 6, after V lost 7 bases and J lost 6 bases. This sequence joins TRBV6-5 and TRBJ1-4, with TRBD1 matching 9 bases. Sample: peripheral blood, taken on day 0 of AZD1222 vaccination. The receptor's source is an adult in good health. The CDR3 reads CASTRDRAHEKLFF. The CDR3, as DNA: TGTGCCAGCACCCGGGACAGGGCACATGAAAAACTGTTTTTT.